The clone carrying this T cell receptor beta chain has just one count. What it binds is unknown. The CDR3 sequence is 16 residues long. The ends lost 2 bases at V and 3 bases at J; junction bases unmatched: 3. CDR1 is SGHRS and CDR2 is YFSETQ in the germline V gene. This entry is derived from a study of T cells in Graves' hyperthyroidism and ophthalmopathy. The study's findings and limits: From stable hyperthyroidism, ophthalmopathy was set apart by a 13 V-J model. Within blood appeared most thyroid clonotypes that had expanded above 0.001.

Amplification of TCR beta CDR3 regions was performed using RNA transcripts as template. HTBI primers drove first-round RT-PCR of the TCR CDR3. TCRdb re-derived calls from the multiplex PCR reads in MiXCR, one entry per CDR3 protein. The sample lists more than 550,000 distinct CDR3 sequences; nearly 45% were seen once. Patients showing uncontrolled infection, other autoimmune disease, pregnancy or lactation were ineligible. This receptor was taken from an adult man with Graves' disease, either hyperthyroidism or ophthalmopathy (not recorded which). The specimen sequenced was peripheral blood or thyroid tissue (not recorded which). The chain is built from TRBV5-1 and TRBJ1-4; 11 bases agree with TRBD1. In DNA, the CDR3 is TGCGCCAGCAGCTTAGGACAGGGGGCACCTAATGAAAAACTGTTTTTT. Translated, it gives CASSLGQGAPNEKLFF.